This passage covers 10 T cell receptor beta chains from one sample sequenced in a study of T cell repertoires in cytomegalovirus infection. No antigen has been identified for these receptors. TCRdb independently ran MiXCR on the reads; one entry per CDR3 protein. Of roughly 45,000 distinct CDR3 sequences listed, 20% are singletons. The material sequenced was PBMCs, sequenced either directly or after in vitro stimulation (not recorded which). Receptors originate from a human donor in good health (CMV status not recorded). Some clones in this sample may be carry-over from other donors' samples.

This clonotype was counted between two and nine times. The chain recombines TRBV7-9 with TRBJ1-6; 9 bases align to TRBD1. V trimming: 5 bases; J trimming: 7 bases; junction bases outside the gene matches: 6. Germline V gene data show CDR1 as SEHNR and CDR2 as FQNEAQ (reference sequence). This CDR3 contains 15 residues. CDR3: CASSKTGGRNSPLHF. In DNA form, the CDR3 reads TGTGCCAGCAGCAAGACAGGGGGAAGAAATTCACCCCTCCACTTT.

The chain recombines TRBV11-2 with TRBJ2-1; D possibly corresponds to TRBD1 (5 bases). Trimming removed 5 bases at V and 1 base at J, with 12 bases between. This CDR3 spans 15 amino acids. Germline CDR1 and CDR2: SGHAT and FQNNGV. CDR3: CASSPGILSYNEQFF. The CDR3 nucleotides read TGTGCCAGCAGCCCAGGGATTTTGTCCTACAATGAGCAGTTCTTC.

This clonotype turned up a few times. The rearrangement joins TRBV30 to TRBJ2-2; possibly TRBD1 for D (5 bases). With 4 bases removed from V and 0 bases from J, the gap between germline ends came to 6 bases. The CDR3 is 13 residues long. The germline V gene has CDR1 GTSNPN and CDR2 SVGIG (reference sequence). The CDR3 bases are TGTGCCTGGACAGGGACGAACACCGGGGAGCTGTTTTTT. As protein: CAWTGTNTGELFF.

The CDR3 DNA reads as TGTGCCAGCAGTTTGACAGGGACCAGGGAGACCCAGTACTTC. Amino acids: CASSLTGTRETQYF. The chain joins TRBV12-3 or TRBV12-4 to TRBJ2-5, with 7 bases that match TRBD1. CDR3 length: 14 amino acids. The V gene end was trimmed by 3 bases and the J gene end by 5 bases; junction bases not matched to a gene: 6.

The V and J genes are TRBV20-1 and TRBJ2-7; 8 positions agree with TRBD1. Germline loops: CDR1 DFQATT, CDR2 SNEGSKA (reference sequence). The ends lost 6 bases at V and 2 bases at J; junction bases unmatched: 6. This CDR3 has 13 amino acids. In DNA form, the CDR3 reads TGCAGTGCCGCGACAGGGGAGGCCTACGAGCAGTACTTC. Its protein product is CSAATGEAYEQYF.

This clonotype has only a few counts. This chain uses TRBV12-3 or TRBV12-4 with TRBJ2-3; weak D call: TRBD1 (6 bases). This CDR3 region has 16 residues. Trimming left V 6 bases short and J 2 bases short, with 18 bases between. The CDR3 sequence: CASRIWGQGDTDTQYF. As DNA, the CDR3 is TGTGCCAGCAGGATTTGGGGGCAGGGCGACACAGATACGCAGTATTTT.

This clonotype was picked up many times. The chain recombines TRBV5-1 with TRBJ1-6; unclear D gene. The V gene's germline CDR1 is SGHRS and CDR2 YFSETQ. Trimming took 4 bases from V and 10 from J, leaving 12 bases between them. The CDR3 is 13 residues long. In nucleotides, the CDR3 is TGCGCCAGCAGCCGCGGCCGGGAATCACCCCTCCACTTT. The encoded protein is CASSRGRESPLHF.

V usage is TRBV6-5 and J usage is TRBJ2-7; D gene uncertain. V lost 7 bases, J lost 3 bases, and 10 bases lay in between. The CDR3 is 12 amino acids. CDR1 and CDR2 from the germline V gene are MNHEY and SVGAGI. CDR3 region: CASNALGYEQYF. In nucleotides, the CDR3 is TGTGCCAGCAATGCCTTGGGCTACGAGCAGTACTTC.

As DNA, the CDR3 is TGTGCCTGGAGCCAACCGAGACAGCTAAACTATGGCTACACCTTC. It translates to CAWSQPRQLNYGYTF. V usage is TRBV30 and J usage is TRBJ1-2; the D gene is possibly TRBD1 (5 bases). The V gene's germline CDR1 is GTSNPN and CDR2 SVGIG (reference sequence). This CDR3 is 15 amino acids long. V was cut by 3 bases and J by 2 bases, with 16 bases left in between.

CDR3 DNA sequence: TGTGCCAGCTCCCTCTCTGCAGGGGAACTCAATCAGCCCCAGCATTTT. Residues: CASSLSAGELNQPQHF. The chain uses TRBV27 and TRBJ1-5; TRBD1 might be the D (6 bases). The length of the CDR3 is 16 residues. V lost 8 bases and J 3 bases, leaving 20 bases between the germline ends. Germline-derived CDR1 and CDR2 are MNHEY and SMNVEV (reference sequence).